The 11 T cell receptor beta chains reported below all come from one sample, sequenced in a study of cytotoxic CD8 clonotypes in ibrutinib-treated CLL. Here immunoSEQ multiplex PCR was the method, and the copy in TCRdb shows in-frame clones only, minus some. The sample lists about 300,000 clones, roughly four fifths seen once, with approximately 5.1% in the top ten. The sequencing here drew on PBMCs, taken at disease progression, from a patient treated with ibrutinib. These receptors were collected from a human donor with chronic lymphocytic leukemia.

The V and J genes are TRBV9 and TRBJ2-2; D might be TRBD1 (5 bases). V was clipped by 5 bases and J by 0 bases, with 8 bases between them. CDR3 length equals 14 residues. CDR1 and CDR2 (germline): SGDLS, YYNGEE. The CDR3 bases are TGTGCCAGCAGTAGGGGATCGAACACCGGGGAGCTGTTTTTT. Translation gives CASSRGSNTGELFF.

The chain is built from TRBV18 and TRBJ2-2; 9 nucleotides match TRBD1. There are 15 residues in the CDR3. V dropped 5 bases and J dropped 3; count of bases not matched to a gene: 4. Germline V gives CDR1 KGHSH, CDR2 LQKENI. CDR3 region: CASSTQGADTGELFF. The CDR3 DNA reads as TGTGCCAGCTCAACACAGGGGGCTGACACCGGGGAGCTGTTTTTT.

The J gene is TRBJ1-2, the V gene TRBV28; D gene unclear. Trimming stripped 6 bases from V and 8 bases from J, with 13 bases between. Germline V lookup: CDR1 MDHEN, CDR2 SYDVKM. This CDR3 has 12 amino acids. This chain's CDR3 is CASSSGDSGYTF. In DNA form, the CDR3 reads TGTGCCAGCAGCTCCGGCGATTCGGGCTACACCTTC.

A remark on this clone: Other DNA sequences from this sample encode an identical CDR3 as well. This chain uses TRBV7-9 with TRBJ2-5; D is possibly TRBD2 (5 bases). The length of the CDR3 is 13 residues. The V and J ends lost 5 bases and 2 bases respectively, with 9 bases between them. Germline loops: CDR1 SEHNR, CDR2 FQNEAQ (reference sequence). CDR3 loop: CASSPPGQETQYF. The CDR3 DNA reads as TGTGCCAGCAGCCCCCCGGGGCAAGAGACCCAGTACTTC.

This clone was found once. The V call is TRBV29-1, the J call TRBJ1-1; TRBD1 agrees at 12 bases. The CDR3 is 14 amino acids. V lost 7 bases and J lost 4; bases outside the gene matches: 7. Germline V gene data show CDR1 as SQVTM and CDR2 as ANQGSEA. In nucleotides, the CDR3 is TGCAGCGCGGACGGGACAGGGGGCGGCACTGAAGCTTTCTTT. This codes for CSADGTGGGTEAFF.

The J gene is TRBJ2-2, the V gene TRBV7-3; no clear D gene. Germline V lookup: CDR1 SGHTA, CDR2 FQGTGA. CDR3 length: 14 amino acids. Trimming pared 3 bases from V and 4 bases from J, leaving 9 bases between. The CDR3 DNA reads TGTGCCAGCAGCTTTTGGGGTAGCACCGGGGAGCTGTTTTTT. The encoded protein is CASSFWGSTGELFF.

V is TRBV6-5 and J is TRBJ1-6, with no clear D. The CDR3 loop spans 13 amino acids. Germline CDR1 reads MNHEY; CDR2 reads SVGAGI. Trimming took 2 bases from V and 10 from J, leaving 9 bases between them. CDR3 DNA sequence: TGTGCCAGCAGTTACAGGGAGGACTCACCCCTCCACTTT. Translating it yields CASSYREDSPLHF.

CDR3 DNA sequence: TGCAGCGTTGAAAACCCAATCACGGGTAGTGGCTACACCTTC. It codes for CSVENPITGSGYTF. The rearrangement uses TRBV29-1 and TRBJ1-2; D remains ambiguous. V dropped 2 bases and J dropped 7 bases, with 17 bases sitting between them. The CDR3 runs 14 residues. CDR1 and CDR2 (germline): SQVTM, ANQGSEA. The full variable domain, with the rest looked up from reference TRBV29-1 and TRBJ1-2, is SAVISQKPSRDICQRGTSLTIQCQVDSQVTMMFWYRQQPGQSLTLIATANQGSEATYESGFVIDKFPISRPNLTFSTLTVSNMSPEDSSIYLCSVENPITGSGYTFGSGTRLTVV.

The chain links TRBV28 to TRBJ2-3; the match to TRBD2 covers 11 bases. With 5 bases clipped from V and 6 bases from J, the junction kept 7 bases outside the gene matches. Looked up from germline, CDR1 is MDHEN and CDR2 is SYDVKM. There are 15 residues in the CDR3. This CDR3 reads CASSPSRTSGDTQYF. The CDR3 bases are TGTGCCAGCAGTCCCTCCCGGACTAGCGGGGATACGCAGTATTTT.

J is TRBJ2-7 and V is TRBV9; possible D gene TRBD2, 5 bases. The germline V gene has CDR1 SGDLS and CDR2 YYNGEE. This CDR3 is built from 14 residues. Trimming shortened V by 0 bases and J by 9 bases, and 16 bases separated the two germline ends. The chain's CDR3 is CASSVGDRGAPQYF. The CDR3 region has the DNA TGTGCCAGCAGCGTAGGAGATCGGGGAGCCCCGCAGTACTTC. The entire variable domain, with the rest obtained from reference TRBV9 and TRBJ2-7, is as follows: DSGVTQTPKHLITATGQRVTLRCSPRSGDLSVYWYQQSLDQGLQFLIQYYNGEERAKGNILERFSAQQFPDLHSELNLSSLELGDSALYFCASSVGDRGAPQYFGPGTRLTVT.

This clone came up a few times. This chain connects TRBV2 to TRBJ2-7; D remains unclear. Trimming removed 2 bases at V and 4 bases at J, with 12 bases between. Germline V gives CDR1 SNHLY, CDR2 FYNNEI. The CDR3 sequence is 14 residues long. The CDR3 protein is CASSESRSLYEQYF. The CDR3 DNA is TGTGCCAGCAGTGAATCTCGTTCCCTTTACGAGCAGTACTTC.